There are many counts of the clone carrying this T cell receptor beta chain. The target antigen is unknown. As processed by the authors: Clinicopathological groups differed in CDR3, with these differences serving to build a distant-metastasis classifier for papillary thyroid cancer. MiXCR re-clonotyped the PCR reads for TCRdb. Here the V and J calls rest on TCRdb's processing, not on the authors' analysis. The repertoire includes roughly 34,000 clones, over 12% of them detected once, and roughly a fifth sits in the top ten. None of the patients had undergone any treatment ahead of thyroid surgery. This entry is derived from a study of metastatic and nonmetastatic thyroid tumors. Whole-study context: Both malignant and benign thyroid patients supplied peripheral blood and tumor or nodule tissue samples, across which the repertoires of these patients were then compared. The study, taken as a whole, reports: For both blood and tumor, malignant thyroid tumors reportedly showed significantly higher TCR beta diversity than benign nodules did.

V gave up 4 bases and J gave up 0 bases; unmatched junction bases: 4. The CDR3 spans 14 residues. Germline lookup yields CDR1 DFQATT and CDR2 SNEGSKA (reference sequence). This clonotype was obtained from a male donor with papillary thyroid cancer or a benign thyroid nodule (not recorded which). Some clones in this sample may be carry-over from other donors' samples. The chain recombines TRBV20-1 with TRBJ2-7; 9 nucleotides align to TRBD1. Sequencing was performed on blood. CDR3 sequence reads: CSATGTGSSYEQYF. In DNA form, the CDR3 reads TGCAGTGCTACCGGGACAGGGAGCTCCTACGAGCAGTACTTC.